This T cell receptor (beta chain) was documented in a study of T cell responses to AZD1222 COVID-19 vaccine. Overall study: Timing groups of about 4 and about 12 weeks for second doses were pooled. Study findings and constraints: Without day 14 samples, only post-peak T cell repertoires were studied. CD4 TCRs linked to vaccination spanned spike, dominating at 160-218 and 743-854. Donors in the cohort were predominantly white British and more often female, and clonal diversity was possibly underestimated.

A note on this clone: Its antigen is currently unknown.

The CDR3 extends over 15 amino acids. V was trimmed by 11 bases and J by 2 bases, leaving 20 bases between them. CDR1 is LNHDA and CDR2 is SQIVND in the germline V gene (reference sequence). Libraries were prepared by immunoSEQ multiplex PCR; TCRdb keeps only in-frame clonotypes and omits some of them. This table holds approximately 90,000 clones, about 88% found once. The source is an adult in good health. This specimen consisted of peripheral blood, obtained on day 0 of AZD1222 vaccination. The rearrangement joins TRBV19 to TRBJ2-3, with D possibly being TRBD1 (5 bases). CDR3 in DNA: TGTGCCTTTCAAGCAAGGCAGGGCCTCACAGATACGCAGTATTTT. Amino acid sequence: CAFQARQGLTDTQYF.